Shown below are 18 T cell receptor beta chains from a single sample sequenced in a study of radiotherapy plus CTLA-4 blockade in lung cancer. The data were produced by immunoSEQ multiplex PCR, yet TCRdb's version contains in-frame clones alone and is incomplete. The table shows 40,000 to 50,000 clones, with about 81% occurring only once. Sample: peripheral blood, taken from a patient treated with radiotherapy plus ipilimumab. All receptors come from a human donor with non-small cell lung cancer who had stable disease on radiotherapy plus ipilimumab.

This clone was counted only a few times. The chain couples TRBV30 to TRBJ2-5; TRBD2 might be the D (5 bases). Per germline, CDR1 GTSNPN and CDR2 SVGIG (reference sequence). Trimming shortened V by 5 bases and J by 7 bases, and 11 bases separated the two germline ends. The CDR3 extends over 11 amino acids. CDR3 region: CAWDYPGTQYF. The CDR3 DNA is TGTGCCTGGGACTATCCCGGGACCCAGTACTTC.

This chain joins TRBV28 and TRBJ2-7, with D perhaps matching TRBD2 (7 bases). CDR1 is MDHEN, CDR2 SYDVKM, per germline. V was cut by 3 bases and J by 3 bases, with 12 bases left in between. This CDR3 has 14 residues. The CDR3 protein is CASSLGGRGYEQYF. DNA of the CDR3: TGTGCCAGCAGTTTGGGGGGGCGCGGCTACGAGCAGTACTTC.

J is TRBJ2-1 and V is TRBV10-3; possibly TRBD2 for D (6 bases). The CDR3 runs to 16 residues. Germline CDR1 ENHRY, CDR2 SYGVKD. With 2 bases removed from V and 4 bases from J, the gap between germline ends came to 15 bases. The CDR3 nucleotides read TGTGCCATCAGTGAGAACGGATGGGAGGCTTACAATGAGCAGTTCTTC. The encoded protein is CAISENGWEAYNEQFF.

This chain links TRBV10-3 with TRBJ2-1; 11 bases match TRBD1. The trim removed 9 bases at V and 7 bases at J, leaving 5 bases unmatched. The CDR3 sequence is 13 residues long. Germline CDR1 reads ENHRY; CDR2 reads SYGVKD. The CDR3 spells CAMGQGGWNEQFF. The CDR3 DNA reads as TGTGCCATGGGACAGGGGGGATGGAATGAGCAGTTCTTC.

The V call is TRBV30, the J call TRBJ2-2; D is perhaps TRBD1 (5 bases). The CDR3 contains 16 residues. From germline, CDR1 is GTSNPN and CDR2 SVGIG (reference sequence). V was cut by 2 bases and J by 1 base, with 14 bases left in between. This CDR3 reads CAWSSGQGLNTGELFF. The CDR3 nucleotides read TGTGCCTGGAGTAGTGGGCAGGGTTTGAACACCGGGGAGCTGTTTTTT.

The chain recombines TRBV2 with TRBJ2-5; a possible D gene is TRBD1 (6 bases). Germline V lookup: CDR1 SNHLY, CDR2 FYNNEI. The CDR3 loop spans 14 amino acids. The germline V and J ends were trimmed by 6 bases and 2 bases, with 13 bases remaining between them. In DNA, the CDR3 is TGTGCCAGCAGGGAGACGACAGGACAAGAGACCCAGTACTTC. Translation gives CASRETTGQETQYF.

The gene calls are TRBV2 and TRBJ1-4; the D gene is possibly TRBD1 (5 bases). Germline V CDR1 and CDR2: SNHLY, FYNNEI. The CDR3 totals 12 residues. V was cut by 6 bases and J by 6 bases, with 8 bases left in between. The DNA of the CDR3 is TGTGCCAGCAGGGGGGAGGATGAAAAACTGTTTTTT. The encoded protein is CASRGEDEKLFF.

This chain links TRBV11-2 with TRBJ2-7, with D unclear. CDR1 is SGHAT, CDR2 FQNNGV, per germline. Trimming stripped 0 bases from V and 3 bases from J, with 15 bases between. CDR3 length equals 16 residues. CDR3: CASSLDSAGAGYEQYF. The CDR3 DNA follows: TGTGCCAGCAGCTTAGATTCGGCAGGCGCAGGCTACGAGCAGTACTTC.

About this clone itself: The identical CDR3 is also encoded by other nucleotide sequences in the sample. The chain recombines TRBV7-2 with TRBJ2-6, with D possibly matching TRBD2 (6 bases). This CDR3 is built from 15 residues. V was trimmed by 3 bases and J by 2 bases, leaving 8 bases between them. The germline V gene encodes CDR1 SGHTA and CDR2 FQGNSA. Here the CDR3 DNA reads TGTGCCAGCAGCTTGGGCGGGGCTGGGGCCAACGTCCTGACTTTC. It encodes CASSLGGAGANVLTF.

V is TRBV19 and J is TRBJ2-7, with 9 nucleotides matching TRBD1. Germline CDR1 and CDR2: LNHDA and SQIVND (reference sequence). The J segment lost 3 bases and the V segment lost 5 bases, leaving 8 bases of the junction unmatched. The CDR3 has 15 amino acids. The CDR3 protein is CASSPQGAEIYEQYF. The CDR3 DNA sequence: TGTGCCAGTAGTCCACAGGGGGCTGAGATCTACGAGCAGTACTTC.

Here the CDR3 reads CASSLRPSGSFYNEQFF. CDR3 DNA sequence: TGTGCCAGCAGCTTAAGGCCTAGCGGGAGTTTCTACAATGAGCAGTTCTTC. The chain recombines TRBV7-3 with TRBJ2-1; TRBD2 matches 10 bases. Losses at the gene ends were 1 base for V and 3 bases for J; bases not matched to a gene: 6. The CDR3 contains 17 residues. CDR1 SGHTA and CDR2 FQGTGA come from the germline V gene.

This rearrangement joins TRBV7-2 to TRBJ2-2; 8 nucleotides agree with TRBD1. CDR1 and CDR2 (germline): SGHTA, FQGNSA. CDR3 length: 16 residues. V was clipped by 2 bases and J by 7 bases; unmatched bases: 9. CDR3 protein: CASSLNVQGANGELFF. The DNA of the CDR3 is TGTGCCAGCAGCTTAAATGTTCAGGGGGCGAACGGGGAGCTGTTTTTT.

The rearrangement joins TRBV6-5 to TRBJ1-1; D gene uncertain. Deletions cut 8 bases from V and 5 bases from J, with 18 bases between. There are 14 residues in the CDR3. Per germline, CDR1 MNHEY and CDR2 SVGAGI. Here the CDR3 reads CASRPGSGGTEAFF. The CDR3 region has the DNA TGTGCCAGCCGCCCAGGCTCGGGAGGAACTGAAGCTTTCTTT.

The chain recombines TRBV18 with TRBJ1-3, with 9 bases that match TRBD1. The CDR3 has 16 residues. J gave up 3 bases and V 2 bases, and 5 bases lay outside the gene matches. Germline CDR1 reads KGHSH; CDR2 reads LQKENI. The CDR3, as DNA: TGTGCCAGCTCACCAACGGACAGGGGAGGTGGAAACACCATATATTTT. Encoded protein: CASSPTDRGGGNTIYF. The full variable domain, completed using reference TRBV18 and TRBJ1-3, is NAGVMQNPRHLVRRRGQEARLRCSPMKGHSHVYWYRQLPEEGLKFMVYLQKENIIDESGMPKERFSAEFPKEGPSILRIQQVVRGDSAAYFCASSPTDRGGGNTIYFGEGSWLTVV.

The CDR3: CASTLTGNSYEQYF. CDR3 nucleotides: TGTGCCAGCACTCTAACAGGGAACTCCTACGAGCAGTACTTC. The rearrangement uses TRBV6-5 and TRBJ2-7, with TRBD1 as a possible D gene (6 bases). Germline lookup yields CDR1 MNHEY and CDR2 SVGAGI. The length of the CDR3 is 14 residues. Trimming pared 7 bases from V and 0 bases from J, leaving 13 bases between.

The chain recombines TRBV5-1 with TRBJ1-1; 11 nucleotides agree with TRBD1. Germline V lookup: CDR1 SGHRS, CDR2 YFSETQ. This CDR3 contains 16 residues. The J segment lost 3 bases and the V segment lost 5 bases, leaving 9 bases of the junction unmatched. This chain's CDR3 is CASREGTGGEYTEAFF. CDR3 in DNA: TGCGCCAGCAGGGAGGGGACAGGGGGGGAGTACACTGAAGCTTTCTTT.

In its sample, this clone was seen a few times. CDR3 residues: CASSLDQGAYEQYF. The CDR3 bases are TGCGCCAGCAGCTTGGATCAGGGGGCCTACGAGCAGTACTTC. The chain employs TRBV5-1 and TRBJ2-7; 7 bases map to TRBD1. The CDR3 length is 14 residues. The germline V gene encodes CDR1 SGHRS and CDR2 YFSETQ. Trimming took 0 bases from V and 2 from J; bases not matched to a gene: 2.

CDR3 sequence reads: CATSRGRNEKLFF. The CDR3 nucleotides are TGTGCCACCAGCAGAGGCAGGAATGAAAAACTGTTTTTT. This sequence joins TRBV15 and TRBJ1-4, with D hard to call. The CDR3 length is 13 residues. V was trimmed by 1 base and J by 5 bases, leaving 5 bases between them. Germline-derived CDR1 and CDR2 are LNHNV and YYDKDF (reference sequence).